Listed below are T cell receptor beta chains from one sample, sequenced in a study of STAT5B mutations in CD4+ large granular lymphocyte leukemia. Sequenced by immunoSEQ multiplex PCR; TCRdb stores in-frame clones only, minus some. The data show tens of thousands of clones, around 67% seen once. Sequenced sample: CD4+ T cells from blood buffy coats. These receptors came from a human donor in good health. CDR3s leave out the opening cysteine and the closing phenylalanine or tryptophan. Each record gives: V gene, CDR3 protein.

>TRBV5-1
ASSPGASNTEAF
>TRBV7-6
ASSLVRGQAGELF
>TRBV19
ASSIGGGTTDTQY
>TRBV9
ASTRDWGNYGYT
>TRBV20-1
SASPHDEQF
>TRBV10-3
AISDGTGGRLNEQY
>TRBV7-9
ASSLARSNSPLH
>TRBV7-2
ASSFKDFGYGYT
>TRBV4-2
ASSQDGRLFEKLF
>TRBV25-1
ASTRTQGNEQF
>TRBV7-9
ASSWTGHTDTQY
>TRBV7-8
ASSLRDRGTNEKLF
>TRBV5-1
ASSFGAGGLYTQY
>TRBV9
ASSPTGKNQPQH
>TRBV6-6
ASSDTGQAYEQY
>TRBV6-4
ASRKDSSYNEQF
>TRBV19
ASSPHRDRGADTQY
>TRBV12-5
ASGLVLTGDFTDTQY
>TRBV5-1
ASSLVAGGALNTEAF
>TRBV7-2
ASSRDRYNEQF
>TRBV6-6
ASSYPGLGNTIY
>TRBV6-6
ASSYQLGPNSPLH
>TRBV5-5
ASSPGQVTPYGYT
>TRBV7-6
ASTPYSGTESYEQY
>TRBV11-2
ASSLVGGGDEQY
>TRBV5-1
ASSTGQGTGELF
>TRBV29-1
SVATGGNTEAF
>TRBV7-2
ASSHRGSSYEQY
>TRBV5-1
ASSLQAGPQETQY
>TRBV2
ASKVYADTEAF
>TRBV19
AAGEGVGTEAF
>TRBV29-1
SVVAGGPSGELF
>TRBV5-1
ASSLDGTPNTGELF
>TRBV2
ASSVGTTDQPQH
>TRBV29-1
SVGLTGRTGAF
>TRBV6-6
ASTLPPPDTQY
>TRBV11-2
ASSWLRRNTEAF
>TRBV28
ASQASGELETQY
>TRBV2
ASSVGHLNTEAF
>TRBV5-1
ASSLDLGQASYEQY
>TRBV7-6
ASSSTGPSGNTIY
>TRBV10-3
AITPGTGVPYEQY
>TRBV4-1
ASSQDGKETQY
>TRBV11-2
ASSFRYTEAF
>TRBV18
ASSPMGRAGEKLF
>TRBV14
ASSQTTGVRNEQF
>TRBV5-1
ASSPSPRASGGVNEQF
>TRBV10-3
AIRNGQGAETQY
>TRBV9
ASSPAVEGGTTNEKLF
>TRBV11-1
ASSFGGGQSTDTQY
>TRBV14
ASSPIVGAGNTEAF
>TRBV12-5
ASGFYDSGANVLT
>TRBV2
ASRAGQRHTGELF
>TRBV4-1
ASSQERQGAWSPLH
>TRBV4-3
ASSHPGQVTTEAF